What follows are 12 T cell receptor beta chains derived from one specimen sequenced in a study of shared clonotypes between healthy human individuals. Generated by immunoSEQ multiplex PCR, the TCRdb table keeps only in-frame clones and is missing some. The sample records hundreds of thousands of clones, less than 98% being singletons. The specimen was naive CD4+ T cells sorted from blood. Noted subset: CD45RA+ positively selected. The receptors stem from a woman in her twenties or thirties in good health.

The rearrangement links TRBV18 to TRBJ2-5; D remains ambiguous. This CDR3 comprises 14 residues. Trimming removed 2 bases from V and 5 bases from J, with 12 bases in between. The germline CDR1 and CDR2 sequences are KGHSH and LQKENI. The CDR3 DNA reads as TGTGCCAGCTCACCAATTCTGGGCTCGGAGACCCAGTACTTC. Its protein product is CASSPILGSETQYF.

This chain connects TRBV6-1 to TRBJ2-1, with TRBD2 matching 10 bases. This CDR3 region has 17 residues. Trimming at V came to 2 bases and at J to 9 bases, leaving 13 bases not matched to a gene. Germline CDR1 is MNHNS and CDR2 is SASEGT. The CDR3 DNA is TGTGCCAGCAGTGAAATGGCCTACAGCGGGAGGGCCATTGAGCAGTTCTTC. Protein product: CASSEMAYSGRAIEQFF.

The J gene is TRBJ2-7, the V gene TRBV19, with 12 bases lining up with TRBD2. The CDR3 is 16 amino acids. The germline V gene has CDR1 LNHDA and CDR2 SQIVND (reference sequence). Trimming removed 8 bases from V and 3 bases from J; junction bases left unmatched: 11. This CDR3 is CASGPDRTSGNYEQYF. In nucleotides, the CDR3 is TGTGCCAGTGGCCCCGATCGGACTAGCGGGAACTACGAGCAGTACTTC.

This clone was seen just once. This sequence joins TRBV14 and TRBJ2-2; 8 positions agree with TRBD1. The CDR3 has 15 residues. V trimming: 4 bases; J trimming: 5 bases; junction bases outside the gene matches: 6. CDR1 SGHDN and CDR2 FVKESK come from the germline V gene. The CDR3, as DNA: TGTGCCAGCAGCCGAATGACAGGGGTTACCGGGGAGCTGTTTTTT. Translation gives CASSRMTGVTGELFF.

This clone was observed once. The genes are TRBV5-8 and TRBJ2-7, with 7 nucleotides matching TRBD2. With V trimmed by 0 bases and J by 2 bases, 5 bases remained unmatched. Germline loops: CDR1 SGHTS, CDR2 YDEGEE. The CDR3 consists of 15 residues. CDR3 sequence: CASSLGGRETYEQYF. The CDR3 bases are TGTGCCAGCAGCTTGGGTGGGCGGGAGACCTACGAGCAGTACTTC. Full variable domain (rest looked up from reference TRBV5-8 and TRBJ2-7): EAGVTQSPTHLIKTRGQQATLRCSPISGHTSVYWYQQALGLGLQFLLWYDEGEERNRGNFPPRFSGRQFPNYSSELNVNALELEDSALYLCASSLGGRETYEQYFGPGTRLTVT.

The CDR3 reads CASSRGDRGADTQYF. CDR3 sequence (DNA): TGTGCCAGCAGTAGGGGGGACAGGGGCGCAGATACGCAGTATTTT. This sequence joins TRBV28 and TRBJ2-3; 10 nucleotides agree with TRBD1. The CDR3 consists of 15 residues. Germline assignment: CDR1 MDHEN and CDR2 SYDVKM. Trimming at V came to 5 bases and at J to 4 bases, leaving 6 bases not matched to a gene.

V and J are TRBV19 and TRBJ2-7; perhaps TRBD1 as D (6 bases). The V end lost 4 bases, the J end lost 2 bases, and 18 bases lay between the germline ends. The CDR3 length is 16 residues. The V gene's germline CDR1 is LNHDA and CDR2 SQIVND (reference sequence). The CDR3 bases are TGTGCCAGTAGTAACCGGGACACCCAGTTGCCCTACGAGCAGTACTTC. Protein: CASSNRDTQLPYEQYF.

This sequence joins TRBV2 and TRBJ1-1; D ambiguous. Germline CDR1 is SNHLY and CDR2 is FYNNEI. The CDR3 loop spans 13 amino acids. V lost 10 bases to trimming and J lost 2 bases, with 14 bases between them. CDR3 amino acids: CATTGETNTEAFF. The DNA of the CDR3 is TGTGCCACAACGGGAGAGACAAACACTGAAGCTTTCTTT.

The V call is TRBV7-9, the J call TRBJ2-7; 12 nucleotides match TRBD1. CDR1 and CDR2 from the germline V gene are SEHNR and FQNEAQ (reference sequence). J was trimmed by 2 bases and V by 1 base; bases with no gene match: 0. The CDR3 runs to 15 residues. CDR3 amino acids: CASSLGDRGPYEQYF. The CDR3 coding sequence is TGTGCCAGCAGCTTAGGGGACAGGGGGCCCTACGAGCAGTACTTC. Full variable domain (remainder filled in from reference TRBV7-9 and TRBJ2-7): DTGVSQNPRHKITKRGQNVTFRCDPISEHNRLYWYRQTLGQGPEFLTYFQNEAQLEKSRLLSDRFSAERPKGSFSTLEIQRTEQGDSAMYLCASSLGDRGPYEQYFGPGTRLTVT.

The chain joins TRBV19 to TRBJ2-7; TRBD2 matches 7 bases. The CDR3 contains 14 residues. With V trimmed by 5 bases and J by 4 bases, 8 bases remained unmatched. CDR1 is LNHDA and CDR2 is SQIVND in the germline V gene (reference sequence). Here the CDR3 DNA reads TGTGCCAGTAGTCCGAGCGGGAACACATACGAGCAGTACTTC. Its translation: CASSPSGNTYEQYF.

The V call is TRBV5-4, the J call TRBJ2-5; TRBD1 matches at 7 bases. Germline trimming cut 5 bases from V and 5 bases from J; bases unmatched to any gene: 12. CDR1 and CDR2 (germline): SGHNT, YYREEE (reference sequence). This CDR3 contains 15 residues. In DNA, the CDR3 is TGTGCCAGCAGTTATGGACAGGTGTGGTCGGAGACCCAGTACTTC. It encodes CASSYGQVWSETQYF.

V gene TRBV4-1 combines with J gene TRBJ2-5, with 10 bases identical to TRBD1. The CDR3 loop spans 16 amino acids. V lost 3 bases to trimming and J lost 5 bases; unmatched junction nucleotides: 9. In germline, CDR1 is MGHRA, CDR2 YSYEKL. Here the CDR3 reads CASSHHTGQGRETQYF. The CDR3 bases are TGCGCCAGCAGCCATCACACGGGACAGGGGAGGGAGACCCAGTACTTC.